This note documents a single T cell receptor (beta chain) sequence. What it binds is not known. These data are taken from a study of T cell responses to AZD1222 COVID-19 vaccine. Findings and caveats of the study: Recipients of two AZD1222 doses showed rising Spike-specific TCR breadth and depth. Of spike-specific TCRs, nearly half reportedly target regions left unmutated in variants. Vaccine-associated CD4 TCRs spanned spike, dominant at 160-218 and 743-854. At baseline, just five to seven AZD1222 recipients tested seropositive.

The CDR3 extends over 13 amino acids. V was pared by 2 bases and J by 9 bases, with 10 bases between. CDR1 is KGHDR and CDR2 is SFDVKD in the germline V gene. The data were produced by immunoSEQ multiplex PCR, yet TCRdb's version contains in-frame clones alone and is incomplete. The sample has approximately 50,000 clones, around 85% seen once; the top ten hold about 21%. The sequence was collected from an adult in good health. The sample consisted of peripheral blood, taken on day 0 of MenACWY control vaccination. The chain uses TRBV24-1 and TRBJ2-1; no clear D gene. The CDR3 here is CATSDSNTFEQFF. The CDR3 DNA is TGTGCCACCAGTGATTCTAACACATTTGAGCAGTTCTTC.